Below are 7 T cell receptor beta chains sequenced from a single sample in a study of blood T cell repertoires in COVID-19. Repertoires were generated with immunoSEQ multiplex PCR, while TCRdb's copy carries only in-frame clones and drops some. This sample has 130,000 or so clones, with approximately 80% found just once. Input material: peripheral blood. Receptor source: a man older than 75 with acute or convalescent COVID-19.

The rearrangement links TRBV5-1 to TRBJ2-7; 10 bases line up with TRBD2. The V segment lost 3 bases and the J segment 0 bases; nucleotides outside the gene matches: 6. The CDR3 has 16 amino acids. Germline CDR1 reads SGHRS; CDR2 reads YFSETQ. The CDR3: CASSYGLAVSSYEQYF. The CDR3 DNA is TGCGCCAGCAGCTATGGACTAGCGGTGAGCTCCTACGAGCAGTACTTC. Looking up the rest from reference TRBV5-1 and TRBJ2-7 gives the full variable domain: KAGVTQTPRYLIKTRGQQVTLSCSPISGHRSVSWYQQTPGQGLQFLFEYFSETQRNKGNFPGRFSGRQFSNSRSEMNVSTLELGDSALYLCASSYGLAVSSYEQYFGPGTRLTVT.

This clone was recorded once. The chain is built from TRBV6-6 and TRBJ1-2, with 8 bases matching TRBD1. Trimming at V came to 2 bases and at J to 5 bases, leaving 7 bases not matched to a gene. The V gene's germline CDR1 is MNHNY and CDR2 SVGAGI (reference sequence). CDR3 length: 15 residues. The CDR3 loop is CASSYGQGGGYGYTF. In nucleotides, the CDR3 is TGTGCCAGCAGTTACGGACAGGGTGGTGGGTATGGCTACACCTTC.

The chain carries TRBV7-2 and TRBJ1-6; 7 bases map to TRBD1. V lost 2 bases to trimming and J lost 5 bases; unmatched junction nucleotides: 6. This CDR3 has 16 amino acids. Looked up from germline, CDR1 is SGHTA and CDR2 is FQGNSA. In DNA, the CDR3 is TGTGCCAGCAGCTTATACGTGGGACAGAATAATTCACCCCTCCACTTT. It translates to CASSLYVGQNNSPLHF.

This clone was seen a single time. This rearrangement joins TRBV6-5 to TRBJ2-2; D uncertain. This CDR3 region has 15 residues. The germline V gene encodes CDR1 MNHEY and CDR2 SVGAGI. Trimming removed 1 base from V and 4 bases from J, with 10 bases in between. CDR3 coding DNA: TGTGCCAGCAGTTACTGGCAGACACGCACCGGGGAGCTGTTTTTT. It translates to CASSYWQTRTGELFF.

The chain carries TRBV20-1 and TRBJ2-7, with 8 bases identical to TRBD1. This CDR3 comprises 11 residues. Trimming took 7 bases from V and 6 from J; bases not matched to a gene: 5. The V gene's germline CDR1 is DFQATT and CDR2 SNEGSKA (reference sequence). DNA of the CDR3: TGCAGTGGTTCAGGGGGCGGCGAGCAGTACTTC. Translation: CSGSGGGEQYF.

This chain links TRBV28 with TRBJ2-7, with D perhaps matching TRBD1 (6 bases). V was pared by 0 bases and J by 5 bases, with 11 bases between. The CDR3 loop spans 14 amino acids. Germline V CDR1 and CDR2: MDHEN, SYDVKM. The CDR3 sequence: CASSLWQGRNEQYF. CDR3 DNA sequence: TGTGCCAGCAGTTTATGGCAGGGGCGAAACGAGCAGTACTTC. Combining the CDR3 with reference TRBV28 and TRBJ2-7 gives the whole variable domain DVKVTQSSRYLVKRTGEKVFLECVQDMDHENMFWYRQDPGLGLRLIYFSYDVKMKEKGDIPEGYSVSREKKERFSLILESASTNQTSMYLCASSLWQGRNEQYFGPGTRLTVT.

The rearrangement joins TRBV28 to TRBJ2-5, with 8 bases lining up with TRBD1. Trimming at V came to 8 bases and at J to 5 bases, leaving 10 bases not matched to a gene. This CDR3 contains 14 residues. Germline V lookup: CDR1 MDHEN, CDR2 SYDVKM. CDR3 protein: CASRRQGARETQYF. Here the CDR3 DNA reads TGTGCCAGCCGTAGGCAGGGGGCGAGGGAGACCCAGTACTTC. Full variable domain (remainder filled in from reference TRBV28 and TRBJ2-5): DVKVTQSSRYLVKRTGEKVFLECVQDMDHENMFWYRQDPGLGLRLIYFSYDVKMKEKGDIPEGYSVSREKKERFSLILESASTNQTSMYLCASRRQGARETQYFGPGTRLLVL.